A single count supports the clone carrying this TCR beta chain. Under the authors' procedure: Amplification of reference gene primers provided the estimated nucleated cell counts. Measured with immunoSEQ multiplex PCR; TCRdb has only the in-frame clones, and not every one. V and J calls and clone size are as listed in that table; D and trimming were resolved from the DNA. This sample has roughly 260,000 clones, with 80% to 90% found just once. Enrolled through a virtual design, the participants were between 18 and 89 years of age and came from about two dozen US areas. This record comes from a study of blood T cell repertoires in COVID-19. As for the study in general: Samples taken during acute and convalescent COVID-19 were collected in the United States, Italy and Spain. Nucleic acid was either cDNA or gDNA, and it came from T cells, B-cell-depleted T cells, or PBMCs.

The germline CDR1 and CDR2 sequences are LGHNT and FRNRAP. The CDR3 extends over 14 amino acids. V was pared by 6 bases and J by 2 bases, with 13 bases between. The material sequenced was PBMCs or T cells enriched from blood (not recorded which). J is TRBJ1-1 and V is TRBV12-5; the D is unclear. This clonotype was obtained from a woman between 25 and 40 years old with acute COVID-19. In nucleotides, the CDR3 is TGTGCTAGTGGGGGTGGCTGGGCAAACACTGAAGCTTTCTTT. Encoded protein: CASGGGWANTEAFF.